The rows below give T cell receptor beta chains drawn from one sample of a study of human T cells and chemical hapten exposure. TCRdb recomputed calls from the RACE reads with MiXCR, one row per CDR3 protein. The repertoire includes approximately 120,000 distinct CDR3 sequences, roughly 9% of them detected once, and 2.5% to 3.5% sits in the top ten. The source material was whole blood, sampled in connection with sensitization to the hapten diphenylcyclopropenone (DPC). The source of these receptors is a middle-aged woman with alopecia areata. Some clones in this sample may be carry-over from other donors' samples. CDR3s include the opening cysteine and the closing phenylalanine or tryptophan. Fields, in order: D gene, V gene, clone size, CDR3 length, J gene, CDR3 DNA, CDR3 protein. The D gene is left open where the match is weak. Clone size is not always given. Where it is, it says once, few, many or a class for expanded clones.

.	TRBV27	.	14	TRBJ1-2	TGTGCCAGCAGTTCGGACGGAACTAACTATGGCTACACCTTC	CASSSDGTNYGYTF
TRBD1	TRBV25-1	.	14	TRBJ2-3	TGTGCCAGCAGTTCGGACAGGGTCGCAGATACGCAGTATTTT	CASSSDRVADTQYF
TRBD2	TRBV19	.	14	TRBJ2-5	TGTGCCAGTCGGACTAGCAGGGGTCAAGAGACCCAGTACTTC	CASRTSRGQETQYF
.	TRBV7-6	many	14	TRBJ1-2	TGTGCCAGCAGCTTAAACACAGGGAGCTATGGCTACACCTTC	CASSLNTGSYGYTF
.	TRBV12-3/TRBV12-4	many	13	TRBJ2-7	TGTGCCAGCAGTTTAGGACAGAGATACGAGCAGTACTTC	CASSLGQRYEQYF
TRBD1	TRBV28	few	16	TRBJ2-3	TGTGCCAGCAGTTACAACAGGGGATTTTGGACAGATACGCAGTATTTT	CASSYNRGFWTDTQYF
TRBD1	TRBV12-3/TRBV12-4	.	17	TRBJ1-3	TGTGCCAGCAGTCGACGCAGGACAGGGAGCATTTATAACACCATATATTTT	CASSRRRTGSIYNTIYF
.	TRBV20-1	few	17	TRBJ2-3	TGCAGTGCTAGAACCCGGCCGAGAGCGGTACCCACAGATACGCAGTATTTT	CSARTRPRAVPTDTQYF
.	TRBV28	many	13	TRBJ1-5	TGTGCCAGCGCCGACCAGGGTTTGGAGCCCCAGCATTTT	CASADQGLEPQHF
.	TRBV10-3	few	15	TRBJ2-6	TGTGCCATCAGTGATCAGCTCTCTGGGGCCAACGTCCTGACTTTC	CAISDQLSGANVLTF
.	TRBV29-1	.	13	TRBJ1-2	TGCAGCGTGGGGAATGGAGGGGTAGAGGGCTACACCTTC	CSVGNGGVEGYTF
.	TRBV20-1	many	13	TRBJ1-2	TGCAGTGCTAGGACCGGAGAACGCTATGGCTACACCTTC	CSARTGERYGYTF
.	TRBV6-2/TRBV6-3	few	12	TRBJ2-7	TGTGCCAGCAGTCGGAACTCCTACGAGCAGTACTTC	CASSRNSYEQYF
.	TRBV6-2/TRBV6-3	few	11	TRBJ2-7	TGTGCCAGCGCTATCGGGTACGAGCAGTACTTC	CASAIGYEQYF
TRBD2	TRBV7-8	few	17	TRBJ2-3	TGTGCCAGCAAAGGGACTAGCGGGGGGCAACACACAGATACGCAGTATTTT	CASKGTSGGQHTDTQYF
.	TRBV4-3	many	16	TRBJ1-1	TGCGCCAGCAGCCAAGATTGGGGTCGGGGGAACGGTGAAGCTTTCTTT	CASSQDWGRGNGEAFF
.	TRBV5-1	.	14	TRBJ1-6	TGCGCCAGCAGGGGCGAGGGGGTAAACTCACCCCTCCACTTT	CASRGEGVNSPLHF
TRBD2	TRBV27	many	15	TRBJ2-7	TGTGCCAGCACGCTTAGACTAGCGGGGAACTACGAGCAGTACTTC	CASTLRLAGNYEQYF
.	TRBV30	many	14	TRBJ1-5	TGTGCCTGGAGTGGACACACACGGAATCAGCCCCAGCATTTT	CAWSGHTRNQPQHF
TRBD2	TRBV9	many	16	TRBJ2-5	TGTGCCAGCAGCGGAGGTGCGGGGGGGAGGCAAGAGACCCAGTACTTC	CASSGGAGGRQETQYF
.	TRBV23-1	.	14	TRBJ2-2	TGCGCCAGCAGTCAATCGTGCAGGGCCGGGGAGCTGTTTTTT	CASSQSCRAGELFF
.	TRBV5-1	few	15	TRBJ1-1	TGCGCCAGCAACTTGGCTACACAGAGGAACACTGAAGCTTTCTTT	CASNLATQRNTEAFF
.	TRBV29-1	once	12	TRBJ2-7	TGCAGCGTTGTCGAGAGTCGGAACGAGCAGTACTTC	CSVVESRNEQYF
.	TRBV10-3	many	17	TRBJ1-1	TGTGCCATCAGTGAGCCACGGACAGAGATCATGAACACTGAAGCTTTCTTT	CAISEPRTEIMNTEAFF
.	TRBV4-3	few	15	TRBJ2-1	TGCGCCAGCAGCCAAATGACGCAATCTAGCGATGAGCAGTTCTTC	CASSQMTQSSDEQFF
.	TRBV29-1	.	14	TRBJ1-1	TGCAGCGTTGAAGTTGGCAGGACCTACACTGAAGCTTTCTTT	CSVEVGRTYTEAFF
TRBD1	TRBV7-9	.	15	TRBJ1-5	TGTGCCAGCAGCGGCGGGACAGCTTGGGGTCAGCCCCAGCATTTT	CASSGGTAWGQPQHF
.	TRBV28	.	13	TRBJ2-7	TGTGCCAGCAGTTACCCCCACGATTCCGAGCAGTACTTC	CASSYPHDSEQYF
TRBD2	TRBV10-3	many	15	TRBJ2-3	TGTGCCATCAGTGAGTGGCGGGGGGGCCGGAATACGCAGTATTTT	CAISEWRGGRNTQYF
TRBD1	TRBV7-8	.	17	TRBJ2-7	TGTGCCAGCAGCTACTCGTCCGGGACAGTGAACTCCTACGAGCAGTACTTC	CASSYSSGTVNSYEQYF
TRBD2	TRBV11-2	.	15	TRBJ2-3	TGTGCCAGCAGCTTAGGCGGGGGGGCCTCCCCAAGGCAGTATTTT	CASSLGGGASPRQYF
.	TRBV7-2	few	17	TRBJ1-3	TGTGCCAGCAGCTTATGGTCCGACGGGGGCTCTGGAAACACCATATATTTT	CASSLWSDGGSGNTIYF
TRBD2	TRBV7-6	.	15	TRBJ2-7	TGTGCCAGCAGTTTGACTAGCGGGGGGGCCGGCGAGCAGTACTTC	CASSLTSGGAGEQYF
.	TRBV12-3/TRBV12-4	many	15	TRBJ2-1	TGTGCCAGCAGCCGTCGGTCGAGCTCCTACAATGAGCAGTTCTTC	CASSRRSSSYNEQFF
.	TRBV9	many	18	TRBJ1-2	TGTGCCAGCAGCGTAGACCCCACACAGGTTACTTTTAACTATGGCTACACCTTC	CASSVDPTQVTFNYGYTF
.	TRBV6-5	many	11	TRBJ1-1	TGTGCCAGCAGTTATGGGAGTGAAGCTTTCTTT	CASSYGSEAFF
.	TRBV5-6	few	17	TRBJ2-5	TGTGCCAGCAGCTTGGGAGCCGACAGAAGGGCGGGAGAGACCCAGTACTTC	CASSLGADRRAGETQYF